These 9 T cell receptor beta chains share one sample of origin, sequenced in a study of memory CD4+ T cells and cytomegalovirus serostatus (dated by TCRdb to 2018 to 2020). A FACSAria II was used to sort memory CD4+ T cells, defined as single viable CD3+CD4+CD8-CD45RO+ cells. Receptor libraries were prepared by the immunoSEQ multiplex PCR assay. In its TCRdb copy, this immuneACCESS table keeps in-frame sequences only and misses some clones. Where compared with another copy, unresolved V genes explain less than half of these, and the others have no known cause. The sample profile shows about 25,000 clones; roughly 80% of them were found once. The ten largest clones capture over 0.95% of the sample. Sequencing used memory CD4+ T cells from blood. The receptors shown here come from an adult in good health and CMV-seronegative.

This rearrangement joins TRBV18 to TRBJ2-7; 11 bases line up with TRBD2. V lost 0 bases to trimming and J lost 2 bases; unmatched junction nucleotides: 6. Germline lookup yields CDR1 KGHSH and CDR2 LQKENI. This CDR3 has 17 amino acids. CDR3 DNA: TGTGCCAGCTCACCACCGACCGGACTAGCGGGCCCCTACGAGCAGTACTTC. This sequence encodes CASSPPTGLAGPYEQYF.

This chain uses TRBV6-1 with TRBJ2-1; no definite D call. The CDR3 has 13 residues. Germline loops: CDR1 MNHNS, CDR2 SASEGT. V lost 6 bases to trimming and J lost 5 bases, with 11 bases between them. This CDR3 reads CASSQTWDNEQFF. The CDR3 coding sequence is TGTGCCAGCAGCCAGACTTGGGACAATGAGCAGTTCTTC.

DNA for the CDR3: TGTGCCAGTAGTATAGAAAAGGGGGCATCACCCGGGGAGCTGTTTTTT. Translated, it gives CASSIEKGASPGELFF. The V and J genes are TRBV19 and TRBJ2-2, with 7 bases lining up with TRBD1. The trim removed 0 bases at V and 6 bases at J, leaving 7 bases unmatched. The CDR3 spans 16 residues. Germline CDR1 is LNHDA and CDR2 is SQIVND (reference sequence).

The V and J genes are TRBV5-1 and TRBJ1-1; D is possibly TRBD1 (6 bases). The CDR3 spans 14 residues. V was cut by 5 bases and J by 5 bases, with 16 bases left in between. CDR1 SGHRS and CDR2 YFSETQ come from the germline V gene. CDR3 bases: TGCGCCAGCAGTTTATTGGCAGGGGAGACTGAAGCTTTCTTT. This codes for CASSLLAGETEAFF.

This clone came up once. The rearrangement uses TRBV19 and TRBJ2-3; 7 nucleotides agree with TRBD2. In germline, CDR1 is LNHDA, CDR2 SQIVND (reference sequence). The CDR3 sequence is 14 residues long. The V segment lost 5 bases and the J segment 3 bases; nucleotides outside the gene matches: 5. The CDR3: CASSRGVITDTQYF. CDR3 DNA sequence: TGTGCCAGTAGTCGGGGGGTAATAACAGATACGCAGTATTTT.

The chain recombines TRBV25-1 with TRBJ2-7; D gene uncertain. The CDR3 totals 14 residues. Trimming pared 7 bases from V and 0 bases from J, leaving 13 bases between. Germline V gene data show CDR1 as MGHDK and CDR2 as SYGVNS. This CDR3 is CASTLTSTSYEQYF. CDR3 in DNA: TGTGCCAGCACCCTCACCTCCACCTCCTACGAGCAGTACTTC.

This clone was observed a handful of times. The CDR3 loop reads CASSLEVTANGYTF. In nucleotides, the CDR3 is TGTGCCAGCAGCTTGGAGGTGACAGCGAATGGCTACACCTTC. V gene TRBV5-6 combines with J gene TRBJ1-2, with D possibly TRBD1 on 5 matching bases. V lost 0 bases, J lost 6 bases, and 12 bases lay in between. This CDR3 comprises 14 residues. CDR1 and CDR2 from the germline V gene are SGHDT and YYEEEE.

This rearrangement joins TRBV6-1 to TRBJ2-3; 11 bases match TRBD1. J was trimmed by 5 bases and V by 7 bases; bases with no gene match: 8. This CDR3 contains 15 residues. The germline CDR1 and CDR2 sequences are MNHNS and SASEGT. CDR3 in amino acids: CASKSGQGAGDTQYF. In DNA, the CDR3 is TGTGCCAGCAAAAGCGGACAGGGGGCAGGAGATACGCAGTATTTT.

The CDR3 region is CASSLGTGGNAGNTIYF. Here the CDR3 DNA reads TGCGCCAGCAGCTTAGGGACAGGGGGGAATGCTGGAAACACCATATATTTT. The V gene is TRBV5-1, the J gene TRBJ1-3; TRBD1 matches 11 bases. Germline CDR1 is SGHRS and CDR2 is YFSETQ. Unmatched junction bases numbered 6, after V lost 2 bases and J lost 2 bases. The CDR3 totals 17 residues.